A single T cell receptor beta chain is shown here with its context. CDR1 and CDR2 from the germline V gene are SGHRS and YFSETQ. CDR3 length: 16 residues. V was pared by 2 bases and J by 3 bases, with 15 bases between. PCR amplification relied on 60 Vbeta primers (plus 13 Jbeta primers). Some clones are missing from TCRdb's copy, which holds only in-frame ones; the method was immunoSEQ multiplex PCR. The table shows 150,000 or so clones, with around three fifths occurring only once. The data were taken from a study of cytomegalovirus exposure and HLA in healthy donors. V gene TRBV5-1 combines with J gene TRBJ2-1; perhaps TRBD2 as D (7 bases). This TCR derives from a woman in her thirties in good health and CMV-seropositive. Material for sequencing was PBMCs. DNA for the CDR3: TGCGCCAGCAGCTTTACTGTGGGGGGGCGCTACAATGAGCAGTTCTTC. Translation: CASSFTVGGRYNEQFF.